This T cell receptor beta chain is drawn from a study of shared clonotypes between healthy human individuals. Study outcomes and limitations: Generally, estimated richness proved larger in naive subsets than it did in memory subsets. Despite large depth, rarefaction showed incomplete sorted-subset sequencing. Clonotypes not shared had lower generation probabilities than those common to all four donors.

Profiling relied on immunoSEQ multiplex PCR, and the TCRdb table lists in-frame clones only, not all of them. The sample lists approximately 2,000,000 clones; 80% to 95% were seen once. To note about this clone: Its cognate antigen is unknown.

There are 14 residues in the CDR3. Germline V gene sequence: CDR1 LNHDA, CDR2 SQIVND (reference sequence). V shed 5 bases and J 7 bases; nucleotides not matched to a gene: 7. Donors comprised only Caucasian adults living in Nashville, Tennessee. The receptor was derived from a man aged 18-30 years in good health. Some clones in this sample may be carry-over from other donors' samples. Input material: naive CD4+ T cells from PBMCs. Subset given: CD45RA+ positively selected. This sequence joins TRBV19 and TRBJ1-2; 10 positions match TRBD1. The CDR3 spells CASSVPGTGVGYTF. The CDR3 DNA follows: TGTGCCAGTAGTGTACCCGGGACAGGGGTTGGCTACACCTTC. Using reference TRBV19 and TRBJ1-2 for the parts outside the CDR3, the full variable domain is DGGITQSPKYLFRKEGQNVTLSCEQNLNHDAMYWYRQDPGQGLRLIYYSQIVNDFQKGDIAEGYSVSREKKESFPLTVTSAQKNPTAFYLCASSVPGTGVGYTFGSGTRLTVV.